These 22 T cell receptor beta chains came from one sample sequenced in a study of a mutant IDH1 vaccine in newly diagnosed glioma. TCRdb's table, derived via immunoSEQ multiplex PCR, lists solely in-frame clones and lacks some. The sample includes fewer than 95,000 clones, 81% of them seen just once. No cognate antigen is known for these TCRs. The time point is: week 47, end of study. Every vaccine dose comprised 300 ug of mutant IDH1 20-mer peptide plus topical imiquimod. Specimen: PBMCs, collected from a glioma patient whose treatment included an IDH1 peptide vaccine. The receptor set was obtained from a man between 40 and 49 years old with glioma.

The chain couples TRBV4-2 to TRBJ2-6; D may be TRBD1 (6 bases). This CDR3 region has 22 residues. Between the trimmed V and J ends, which lost 1 base and 0 bases, there was a span of 25 bases. Germline-derived CDR1 and CDR2 are LGHNA and YNFKEQ. As DNA, the CDR3 is TGTGCCAGCAGCCAAGCTCAGCGAGCCCCGGGACACGCCGTCTCTGGGGCCAACGTCCTGACTTTC. Protein: CASSQAQRAPGHAVSGANVLTF.

The CDR3 sequence is CSAGGTGNTIYF. CDR3 bases: TGCAGCGCTGGGGGGACTGGAAACACCATATATTTT. The J gene is TRBJ1-3, the V gene TRBV29-1, with D possibly TRBD1 on 5 matching bases. CDR1 SQVTM and CDR2 ANQGSEA come from the germline V gene. V lost 7 bases and J 2 bases, leaving 9 bases between the germline ends. The CDR3 totals 12 residues.

The chain recombines TRBV5-5 with TRBJ2-2; D is unresolved. V lost 3 bases to trimming and J lost 6 bases, with 9 bases between them. From germline, CDR1 is SGHKS and CDR2 YYEKEE (reference sequence). There are 13 residues in the CDR3. CDR3 loop: CASSSKSPGELFF. The CDR3 DNA reads TGTGCCAGCAGCTCCAAGAGTCCCGGGGAGCTGTTTTTT. The variable domain in full, with the rest retrieved from reference TRBV5-5 and TRBJ2-2, is DAGVTQSPTHLIKTRGQQVTLRCSPISGHKSVSWYQQVLGQGPQFIFQYYEKEERGRGNFPDRFSARQFPNYSSELNVNALLLGDSALYLCASSSKSPGELFFGEGSRLTVL.

The rearrangement links TRBV6-5 to TRBJ1-5; D unclear. V was shortened by 4 bases and J by 11 bases, with 15 bases between the two germline ends. CDR1 is MNHEY and CDR2 is SVGAGI in the germline V gene. The CDR3 runs 13 residues. CDR3 sequence: CASSLNRSRAQHF. The CDR3 region has the DNA TGTGCCAGCAGTTTGAACCGTTCTAGGGCCCAGCATTTT.

The genes are TRBV19 and TRBJ1-5; D unresolved. The germline V gene encodes CDR1 LNHDA and CDR2 SQIVND (reference sequence). Trimming pared 8 bases from V and 0 bases from J, leaving 14 bases between. The CDR3 loop spans 15 amino acids. The CDR3 bases are TGTGCCAGTTCCTGGGCAGGATATAGCAATCAGCCCCAGCATTTT. Protein product: CASSWAGYSNQPQHF.

This rearrangement joins TRBV27 to TRBJ1-4; TRBD1 might be the D (5 bases). Germline loops: CDR1 MNHEY, CDR2 SMNVEV (reference sequence). Deletions cut 4 bases from V and 8 bases from J, with 14 bases between. This CDR3 contains 14 residues. The CDR3 reads CASSSVGASEKLFF. The CDR3 DNA follows: TGTGCCAGCAGTTCCGTTGGGGCGTCCGAAAAACTGTTTTTT.

The chain is built from TRBV7-9 and TRBJ2-7; possibly TRBD1 for D (5 bases). This CDR3 contains 16 residues. V was pared by 6 bases and J by 3 bases, with 21 bases between. Germline CDR1 reads SEHNR; CDR2 reads FQNEAQ (reference sequence). The CDR3 sequence: CASRGTGRVSDYEQYF. CDR3 bases: TGTGCCAGCAGAGGTACAGGAAGGGTCAGTGACTACGAGCAGTACTTC.

The DNA for the CDR3 is TGTGCCTGGAAGGGACAGGGAGGGGATCAGCCCCAGCATTTT. This sequence encodes CAWKGQGGDQPQHF. V usage is TRBV30 and J usage is TRBJ1-5; TRBD1 agrees at 9 bases. The CDR3 extends over 14 amino acids. Germline loops: CDR1 GTSNPN, CDR2 SVGIG (reference sequence). The junction had 6 bases not matched to a gene; V was cut back by 4 bases and J by 5 bases.

The genes are TRBV11-1 and TRBJ2-7; 7 nucleotides align to TRBD1. The CDR3 spans 12 residues. V lost 1 base and J lost 11; bases outside the gene matches: 5. Germline V lookup: CDR1 SGHAT, CDR2 FQDESV (reference sequence). The CDR3 region is CASSLGQGIKYF. Here the CDR3 DNA reads TGTGCCAGCAGCTTAGGACAGGGAATCAAGTACTTC. Complete variable domain (other parts from reference TRBV11-1 and TRBJ2-7): EAEVAQSPRYKITEKSQAVAFWCDPISGHATLYWYRQILGQGPELLVQFQDESVVDDSQLPKDRFSAERLKGVDSTLKIQPAELGDSAMYLCASSLGQGIKYFGPGTRLTVT.

This clone was recorded a few times. This chain joins TRBV28 and TRBJ1-1; D gene ambiguous. CDR1 is MDHEN, CDR2 SYDVKM, per germline. Trimming took off 4 bases at V and 7 bases at J, with 7 bases between the two ends. The CDR3 consists of 11 residues. The CDR3, as DNA: TGTGCCAGCAGTTCCCTTAGTGAAGCTTTCTTT. Protein product: CASSSLSEAFF.

This clone came up once. The J gene is TRBJ2-7, the V gene TRBV28, with a weak D call TRBD2 (5 bases). V dropped 0 bases and J dropped 3 bases, with 9 bases sitting between them. There are 14 residues in the CDR3. Germline-derived CDR1 and CDR2 are MDHEN and SYDVKM. CDR3 DNA: TGTGCCAGCAGTTTATGGGGGAGTAACTACGAGCAGTACTTC. Its translation is CASSLWGSNYEQYF.

This sequence joins TRBV14 and TRBJ2-5; D gene uncertain. CDR3 length: 13 amino acids. The germline gives CDR1 SGHDN, CDR2 FVKESK. V was clipped by 1 base and J by 7 bases, with 10 bases between them. As DNA, the CDR3 is TGTGCCAGCAGCCAAGTGGGCTCGCGGACCCAGTACTTC. It yields the protein CASSQVGSRTQYF.

The V call is TRBV19, the J call TRBJ2-1; 7 bases fit TRBD2. The CDR3 consists of 16 residues. Per the germline V gene, CDR1 is LNHDA and CDR2 is SQIVND (reference sequence). V lost 5 bases and J lost 0; bases outside the gene matches: 7. This CDR3 is CASSLRGGFSYNEQFF. In nucleotides, the CDR3 is TGTGCCAGTAGTCTTCGCGGGGGTTTCTCCTACAATGAGCAGTTCTTC.

This clone was picked up a small number of times. The chain couples TRBV10-1 to TRBJ2-1, with TRBD2 matching 11 bases. Germline CDR1 WNHNN, CDR2 SYGVQD (reference sequence). The CDR3 length is 15 residues. Trimming cost V 5 bases and J 7 bases; bases outside gene matches: 7. The CDR3 region is CASSKLTSGVNEQFF. In DNA, the CDR3 is TGCGCCAGCAGTAAGCTGACTAGCGGGGTAAATGAGCAGTTCTTC.

This chain joins TRBV5-1 and TRBJ2-2; D perhaps matches TRBD2 (6 bases). CDR3 length: 17 residues. V was trimmed by 4 bases and J by 0 bases, leaving 16 bases between them. Germline CDR1 is SGHRS and CDR2 is YFSETQ. For the CDR3, the DNA is TGCGCCAGCAGCCGATCTGTCGGGGGTCCGAACACCGGGGAGCTGTTTTTT. Protein: CASSRSVGGPNTGELFF.

The gene calls are TRBV5-6 and TRBJ1-2; D is possibly TRBD1 (5 bases). This CDR3 has 14 amino acids. Germline V CDR1 and CDR2: SGHDT, YYEEEE. Trimming pared 2 bases from V and 5 bases from J, leaving 13 bases between. CDR3 in DNA: TGTGCCAGCAGCTTTGGAGGGGCGAGTTATGGCTACACCTTC. The encoded protein is CASSFGGASYGYTF.

A few counts support this clone. The J gene is TRBJ1-2, the V gene TRBV30; no firm D call. The CDR3 has 13 amino acids. V lost 2 bases to trimming and J lost 8 bases, with 15 bases between them. The germline V gene has CDR1 GTSNPN and CDR2 SVGIG (reference sequence). DNA of the CDR3: TGTGCCTGGAGTCCCGGGCTCTCCGTGGGCTACACCTTC. It specifies CAWSPGLSVGYTF.

This clone showed up just a few times. This chain joins TRBV5-6 and TRBJ1-4; maybe TRBD1 (6 bases). Trimming stripped 2 bases from V and 7 bases from J, with 9 bases between. This CDR3 comprises 13 residues. Germline V gene sequence: CDR1 SGHDT, CDR2 YYEEEE. The CDR3 coding sequence is TGTGCCAGCAGCTTACAGGGTGGTGAAAAACTGTTTTTT. Amino acids: CASSLQGGEKLFF.

The gene calls are TRBV27 and TRBJ1-6; no clear D. Germline CDR1 MNHEY, CDR2 SMNVEV (reference sequence). Between the trimmed V and J ends, which lost 7 bases and 5 bases, there was a span of 15 bases. The CDR3 has 15 amino acids. CDR3 amino acids: CASKIGVYNNSPLHF. As DNA, the CDR3 is TGTGCCAGCAAGATTGGGGTGTACAATAATTCACCCCTCCACTTT.

This rearrangement joins TRBV30 to TRBJ1-5; no clear D. The CDR3 runs to 15 residues. The V gene lost 2 bases and the J gene lost 6 bases, with 17 bases spanning the gap. Germline lookup yields CDR1 GTSNPN and CDR2 SVGIG (reference sequence). The CDR3 nucleotides are TGTGCCTGGAGTCCCCGGGCAGGATGGAGTCAGCCCCAGCATTTT. It translates to CAWSPRAGWSQPQHF.

The chain recombines TRBV7-2 with TRBJ2-4; TRBD2 might be the D (5 bases). This CDR3 has 13 amino acids. CDR1 SGHTA and CDR2 FQGNSA come from the germline V gene. Between the trimmed V and J ends, which lost 5 bases and 9 bases, there was a span of 14 bases. The CDR3 region is CASSHEPAGIQYF. In DNA form, the CDR3 reads TGTGCCAGCAGCCACGAACCGGCGGGCATTCAGTACTTC.

V and J are TRBV7-9 and TRBJ1-1; 10 bases agree with TRBD1. Germline trimming cut 1 base from V and 1 base from J; bases unmatched to any gene: 12. CDR3 size: 19 residues. Per the germline V gene, CDR1 is SEHNR and CDR2 is FQNEAQ (reference sequence). CDR3 residues: CASSLEVGTGAVGNTEAFF. In DNA form, the CDR3 reads TGTGCCAGCAGCTTAGAGGTAGGGACAGGGGCGGTCGGGAACACTGAAGCTTTCTTT.